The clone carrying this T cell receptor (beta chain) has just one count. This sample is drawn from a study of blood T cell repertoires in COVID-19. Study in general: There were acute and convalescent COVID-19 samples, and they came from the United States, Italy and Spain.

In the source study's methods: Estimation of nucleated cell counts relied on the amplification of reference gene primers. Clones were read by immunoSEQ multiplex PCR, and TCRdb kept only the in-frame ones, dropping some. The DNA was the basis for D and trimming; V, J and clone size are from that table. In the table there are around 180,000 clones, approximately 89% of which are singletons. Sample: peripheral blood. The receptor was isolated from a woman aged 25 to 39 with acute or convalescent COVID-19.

CDR3 loop: CASGTPRYEQFF. The DNA for the CDR3 is TGTGCCAGCGGAACCCCGAGGTATGAGCAGTTCTTC. This chain uses TRBV28 with TRBJ2-1, with D uncertain. The ends were cut back, 8 bases at V and 8 bases at J, with 13 bases in the middle. CDR1 and CDR2 from the germline V gene are MDHEN and SYDVKM. This CDR3 is built from 12 residues.